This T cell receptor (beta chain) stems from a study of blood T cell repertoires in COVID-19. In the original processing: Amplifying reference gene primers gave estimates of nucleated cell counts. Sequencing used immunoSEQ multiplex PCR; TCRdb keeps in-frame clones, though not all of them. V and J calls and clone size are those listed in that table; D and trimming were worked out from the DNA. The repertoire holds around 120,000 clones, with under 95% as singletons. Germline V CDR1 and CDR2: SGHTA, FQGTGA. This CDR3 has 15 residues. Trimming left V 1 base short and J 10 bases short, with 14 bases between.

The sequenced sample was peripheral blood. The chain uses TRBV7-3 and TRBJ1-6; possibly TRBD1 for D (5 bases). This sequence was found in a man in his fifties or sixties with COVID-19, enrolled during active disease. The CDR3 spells CASSLMGGEGSPLHF. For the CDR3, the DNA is TGTGCCAGCAGCTTAATGGGGGGGGAGGGATCACCCCTCCACTTT.